These 13 T cell receptor beta chains were sequenced from one sample in a study of OX40 agonist ivuxolimab in advanced cancers. Method: immunoSEQ multiplex PCR; TCRdb's copy keeps in-frame clones and lacks some. The table lists 58,000 or so clones, roughly 83% of them singletons. Sequences were derived from CD4+ or CD8+ T cells sorted from blood, sampled in a trial of the OX40 agonist ivuxolimab. These TCRs come from an adult with an advanced solid tumor such as melanoma, head and neck, liver or kidney cancer.

This clone showed up just a few times. The chain employs TRBV7-2 and TRBJ2-7, with 7 bases identical to TRBD2. CDR1 SGHTA and CDR2 FQGNSA come from the germline V gene. The CDR3 spans 13 residues. J gave up 4 bases and V 2 bases, and 2 bases lay outside the gene matches. The CDR3 sequence is CASSLLGGYEQYF. The CDR3 DNA sequence: TGTGCCAGCAGCTTACTCGGGGGGTACGAGCAGTACTTC.

This clone has only a few counts. The chain carries TRBV6-1 and TRBJ2-2; D is unresolved. In germline, CDR1 is MNHNS, CDR2 SASEGT. Trimming left V 2 bases short and J 4 bases short, with 11 bases between. The CDR3 runs to 15 residues. The CDR3 nucleotides read TGTGCCAGCAGTGAAAGCTGGATGGGCACCGGGGAGCTGTTTTTT. Protein product: CASSESWMGTGELFF.

V is TRBV30 and J is TRBJ2-7; the D gene is possibly TRBD1 (7 bases). Trimming pared 4 bases from V and 1 base from J, leaving 14 bases between. Germline V CDR1 and CDR2: GTSNPN, SVGIG (reference sequence). This CDR3 comprises 14 residues. CDR3 coding DNA: TGTGCCTGGAAGAGTCAGGGGGGATCCTACGAGCAGTACTTC. Translated: CAWKSQGGSYEQYF.

This clone has a handful of counts. The chain has TRBV25-1 and TRBJ1-1; possible D gene TRBD1, 5 bases. Germline CDR1 and CDR2: MGHDK and SYGVNS. The ends were cut back, 5 bases at V and 3 bases at J, with 10 bases in the middle. The CDR3 consists of 13 residues. This CDR3 reads CASSNLGDTEAFF. CDR3 nucleotides: TGTGCCAGCAGTAATCTGGGGGACACTGAAGCTTTCTTT.

The chain is built from TRBV4-2 and TRBJ2-2; D is uncertain. This CDR3 region has 13 residues. Germline V gives CDR1 LGHNA, CDR2 YNFKEQ. Deletions cut 8 bases from V and 1 base from J, with 8 bases between. The DNA of the CDR3 is TGTGCCAGCGCCGGAAAGAACACCGGGGAGCTGTTTTTT. Translated: CASAGKNTGELFF.

V gene TRBV5-1 combines with J gene TRBJ2-3; tentative D call: TRBD2 (6 bases). Germline V gene data show CDR1 as SGHRS and CDR2 as YFSETQ. This CDR3 comprises 17 residues. Trimming took off 3 bases at V and 0 bases at J, with 17 bases between the two ends. This CDR3 is CASSYSSTGASTDTQYF. CDR3 nucleotide sequence: TGCGCCAGCAGCTATAGTTCGACGGGAGCTAGCACAGATACGCAGTATTTT.

This clone was picked up a small number of times. The chain links TRBV7-2 to TRBJ2-7, with 8 bases matching TRBD2. V lost 5 bases to trimming and J lost 3 bases; unmatched junction nucleotides: 6. This CDR3 spans 14 amino acids. The germline gives CDR1 SGHTA, CDR2 FQGNSA. The CDR3 sequence: CASSTGGVGYEQYF. The CDR3, as DNA: TGTGCCAGCAGCACGGGGGGGGTCGGCTACGAGCAGTACTTC.

This sequence joins TRBV9 and TRBJ1-6; possibly TRBD1 for D (6 bases). The V and J ends lost 3 bases and 0 bases respectively, with 13 bases between them. The CDR3 contains 17 residues. Germline lookup yields CDR1 SGDLS and CDR2 YYNGEE. CDR3 amino acids: CASSAEQGSSYNSPLHF. CDR3 nucleotides: TGTGCCAGCAGCGCGGAACAGGGAAGCTCCTATAATTCACCCCTCCACTTT.

This clone counts as medium-sized. The DNA for the CDR3 is TGCGCCAGCAGTGACCCAGGGATTACTGAGCAGTTCTTC. Translating it yields CASSDPGITEQFF. The chain uses TRBV10-1 and TRBJ2-1; the D gene is possibly TRBD1 (5 bases). Germline CDR1 reads WNHNN; CDR2 reads SYGVQD (reference sequence). This CDR3 is 13 amino acids long. V lost 3 bases and J 9 bases, leaving 12 bases between the germline ends.

The CDR3 DNA reads as TGTGCCAGCAGTACCTCCGTGGGGTCTGAAGCTTTCTTT. This codes for CASSTSVGSEAFF. V usage is TRBV2 and J usage is TRBJ1-1; D not certain. This CDR3 has 13 amino acids. V was pared by 5 bases and J by 6 bases, with 13 bases between. Germline V lookup: CDR1 SNHLY, CDR2 FYNNEI. Full variable domain (missing parts from reference TRBV2 and TRBJ1-1): EPEVTQTPSHQVTQMGQEVILRCVPISNHLYFYWYRQILGQKVEFLVSFYNNEISEKSEIFDDQFSVERPDGSNFTLKIRSTKLEDSAMYFCASSTSVGSEAFFGQGTRLTVV.

The chain has TRBV6-6 and TRBJ2-4; 10 bases fit TRBD1. V was pared by 8 bases and J by 4 bases, with 2 bases of the junction left unmatched. Germline V gene lookup returns CDR1 MNHNY and CDR2 SVGAGI (reference sequence). The CDR3 extends over 13 amino acids. CDR3 protein: CASGTGDKNIQYF. The CDR3 DNA reads TGTGCCAGCGGGACAGGGGATAAAAACATTCAGTACTTC.

This clone was counted only a few times. The V and J genes are TRBV5-6 and TRBJ1-2, with D maybe TRBD1 (6 bases). This CDR3 has 18 residues. Trimming left V 0 bases short and J 4 bases short, with 22 bases between. The V gene's germline CDR1 is SGHDT and CDR2 YYEEEE. The DNA for the CDR3 is TGTGCCAGCAGCTTGGGAGAGGTTCGTTTGGGGGGCGCCTATGGCTACACCTTC. This sequence encodes CASSLGEVRLGGAYGYTF.

The rearrangement links TRBV29-1 to TRBJ1-4; 7 nucleotides align to TRBD1. With V trimmed by 6 bases and J by 2 bases, 6 bases remained unmatched. The CDR3 runs 14 residues. Germline loops: CDR1 SQVTM, CDR2 ANQGSEA. CDR3: CSVRGQFTNEKLFF. The CDR3 nucleotides are TGCAGCGTGAGGGGGCAGTTCACTAATGAAAAACTGTTTTTT.